This T cell receptor beta chain was obtained from a study of blood T cell repertoires in COVID-19. Study context: Spain, Italy and the United States supplied samples that represented acute and convalescent COVID-19. In each case, the material was cDNA or gDNA derived from T cells, B-cell-depleted T cells, or PBMCs.

Authors' analysis steps: Amplified reference gene primers provided the basis for estimating nucleated cell counts. Using immunoSEQ multiplex PCR, the repertoire was profiled, and TCRdb retains in-frame clones only, with some absent. For V, J and clone size, that table is used; D and trimming come from the DNA. The table includes about 110,000 clones, roughly 76% detected once. The table lists this clone with a count of one. The CDR3 runs 15 residues. The V gene lost 0 bases and the J gene lost 1 base, with 10 bases spanning the gap. Looked up from germline, CDR1 is SGHKS and CDR2 is YYEKEE (reference sequence).

The gene calls are TRBV5-5 and TRBJ2-5, with a possible D match to TRBD1 (6 bases). The clonotype comes from a woman aged 55-70 years with acute or convalescent COVID-19. The specimen was peripheral blood. CDR3 loop: CASSLEGTPQETQYF. The CDR3 region has the DNA TGTGCCAGCAGCTTGGAGGGGACACCCCAAGAGACCCAGTACTTC. Complete variable domain (other parts from reference TRBV5-5 and TRBJ2-5): DAGVTQSPTHLIKTRGQQVTLRCSPISGHKSVSWYQQVLGQGPQFIFQYYEKEERGRGNFPDRFSARQFPNYSSELNVNALLLGDSALYLCASSLEGTPQETQYFGPGTRLLVL.